This T cell receptor beta chain was sequenced for a study of identical twins. Study-level points and caveats: Insertions were fewer in abundant cord blood beta clonotypes, whereas memory repertoires showed none of this pattern.

A universal primer site came from template switching; cDNA carried unique molecular identifiers. Via MiXCR, TCRdb re-called the 5' RACE reads, giving one row per CDR3 protein. The sample consists of roughly 250,000 distinct CDR3 sequences, 11% to 15% of them appearing once. Healthy Caucasians were all of the donors. CDR1 and CDR2 (germline): DFQATT, SNEGSKA (reference sequence). CDR3 size: 15 residues. Trimming at V came to 3 bases and at J to 2 bases, leaving 8 bases not matched to a gene. This clonotype occurred once. Antigen specificity is unknown. The chain carries TRBV20-1 and TRBJ2-7, with 9 bases fitting TRBD2. The sequencing input was memory (CD45RO+) T cells sorted from blood. The receptor's source is a woman between 18 and 30 years old in good health. The chain's CDR3 is CSASGSGSGTYEQYF. CDR3 coding DNA: TGCAGTGCTAGTGGTAGCGGGAGCGGAACCTACGAGCAGTACTTC.